This entry is about one T cell receptor beta chain. Antigen specificity is unknown. The PCR contained 60 Vbeta and 13 Jbeta primers. The data were produced by immunoSEQ multiplex PCR, yet TCRdb's version contains in-frame clones alone and is incomplete. The data contain under 200,000 clones, 12% of them singletons. This specimen belongs to a study of cytomegalovirus exposure and HLA in healthy donors. Study-wide points: Sequencing likely caused a cluster of highly shared sequence variants.

The sequenced sample consisted of PBMCs. The sequence was collected from a man aged 50 or older in good health and CMV-seropositive.

The DNA for the CDR3 is TGTGCCAGTAGTAGAGGATCCTACAATGAGCAGTTCTTC. It yields the protein CASSRGSYNEQFF. The chain joins TRBV19 to TRBJ2-1; D unclear. Germline V CDR1 and CDR2: LNHDA, SQIVND (reference sequence). V was trimmed by 4 bases and J by 1 base, leaving 5 bases between them. The CDR3 runs to 13 residues. The full variable domain, rest sourced from reference TRBV19 and TRBJ2-1, is DGGITQSPKYLFRKEGQNVTLSCEQNLNHDAMYWYRQDPGQGLRLIYYSQIVNDFQKGDIAEGYSVSREKKESFPLTVTSAQKNPTAFYLCASSRGSYNEQFFGPGTRLTVL.